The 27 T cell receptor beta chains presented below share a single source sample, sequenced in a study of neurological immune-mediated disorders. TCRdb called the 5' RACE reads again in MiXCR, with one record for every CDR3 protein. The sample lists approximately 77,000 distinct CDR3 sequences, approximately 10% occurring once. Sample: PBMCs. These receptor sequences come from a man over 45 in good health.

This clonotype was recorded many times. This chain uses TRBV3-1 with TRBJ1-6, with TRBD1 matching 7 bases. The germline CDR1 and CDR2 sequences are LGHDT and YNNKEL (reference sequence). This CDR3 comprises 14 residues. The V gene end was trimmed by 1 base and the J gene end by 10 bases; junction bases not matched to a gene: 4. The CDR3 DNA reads TGTGCCAGCAGCCAAGGGGACAGTAGGTCACCCCTCCACTTT. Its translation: CASSQGDSRSPLHF.

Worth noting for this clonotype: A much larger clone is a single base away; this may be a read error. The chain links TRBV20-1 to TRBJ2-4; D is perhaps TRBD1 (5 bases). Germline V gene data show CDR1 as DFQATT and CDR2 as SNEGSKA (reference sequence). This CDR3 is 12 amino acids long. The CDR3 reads CSASRSWGIKYF. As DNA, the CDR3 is TGCAGTGCTAGTCGAAGTTGGGGCATTAAGTACTTC.

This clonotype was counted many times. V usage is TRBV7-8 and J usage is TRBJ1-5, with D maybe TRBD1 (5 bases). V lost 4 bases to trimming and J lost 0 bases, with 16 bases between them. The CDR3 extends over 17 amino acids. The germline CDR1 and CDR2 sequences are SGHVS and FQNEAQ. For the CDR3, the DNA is TGTGCCAGCAGCTCGGAGGGACGGTCTTATAGCAATCAGCCCCAGCATTTT. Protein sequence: CASSSEGRSYSNQPQHF.

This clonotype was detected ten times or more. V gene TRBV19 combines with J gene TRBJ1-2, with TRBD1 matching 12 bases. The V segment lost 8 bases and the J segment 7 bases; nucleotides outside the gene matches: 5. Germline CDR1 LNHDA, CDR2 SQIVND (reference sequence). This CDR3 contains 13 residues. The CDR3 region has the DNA TGTGCCAGTCGTCGGGACAGGGGGCTTGGCTACACCTTC. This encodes CASRRDRGLGYTF.

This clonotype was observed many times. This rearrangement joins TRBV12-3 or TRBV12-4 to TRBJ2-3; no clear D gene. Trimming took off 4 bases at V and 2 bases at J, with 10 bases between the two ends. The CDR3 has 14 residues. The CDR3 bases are TGTGCCAGCAGTTGGCGGCCTTTCACAGATACGCAGTATTTT. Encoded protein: CASSWRPFTDTQYF.

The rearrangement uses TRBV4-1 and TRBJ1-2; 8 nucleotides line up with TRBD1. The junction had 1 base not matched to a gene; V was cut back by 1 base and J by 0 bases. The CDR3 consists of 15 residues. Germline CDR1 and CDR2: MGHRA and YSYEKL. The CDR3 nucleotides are TGCGCCAGCAGCCAAGTGGGACAGGCTAACTATGGCTACACCTTC. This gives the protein CASSQVGQANYGYTF.

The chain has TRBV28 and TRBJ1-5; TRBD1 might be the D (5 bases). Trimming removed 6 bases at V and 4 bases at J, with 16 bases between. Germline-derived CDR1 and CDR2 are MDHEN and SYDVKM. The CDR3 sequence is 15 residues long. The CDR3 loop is CASSLRDPGNQPQHF. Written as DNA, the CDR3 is TGTGCCAGCAGCCTAAGGGACCCAGGTAATCAGCCCCAGCATTTT.

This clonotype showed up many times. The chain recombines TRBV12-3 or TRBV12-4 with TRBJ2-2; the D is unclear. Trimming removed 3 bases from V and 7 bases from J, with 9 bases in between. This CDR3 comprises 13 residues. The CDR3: CASSFRDIGELFF. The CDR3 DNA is TGTGCCAGCAGTTTTAGGGATATCGGGGAGCTGTTTTTT.

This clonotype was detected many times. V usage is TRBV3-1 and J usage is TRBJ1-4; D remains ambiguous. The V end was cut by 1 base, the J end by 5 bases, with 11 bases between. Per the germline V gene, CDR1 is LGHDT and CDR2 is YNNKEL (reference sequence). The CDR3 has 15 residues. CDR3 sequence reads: CASSQGNLPNEKLFF. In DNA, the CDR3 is TGTGCCAGCAGCCAAGGTAACCTCCCCAATGAAAAACTGTTTTTT.

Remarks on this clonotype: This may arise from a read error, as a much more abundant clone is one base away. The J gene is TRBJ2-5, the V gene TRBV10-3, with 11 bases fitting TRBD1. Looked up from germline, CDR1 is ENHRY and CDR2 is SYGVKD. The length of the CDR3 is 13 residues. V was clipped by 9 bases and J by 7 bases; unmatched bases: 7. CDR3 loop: CAMTMGQGGTQYF. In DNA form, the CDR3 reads TGTGCCATGACCATGGGACAGGGGGGGACCCAGTACTTC.

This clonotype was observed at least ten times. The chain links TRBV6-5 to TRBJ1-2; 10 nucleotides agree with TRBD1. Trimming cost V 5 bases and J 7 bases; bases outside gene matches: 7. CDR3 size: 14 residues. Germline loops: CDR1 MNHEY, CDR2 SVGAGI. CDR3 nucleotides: TGTGCCAGCAGTACGACAGGGGGCTTAGGTGGCTACACCTTC. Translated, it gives CASSTTGGLGGYTF.

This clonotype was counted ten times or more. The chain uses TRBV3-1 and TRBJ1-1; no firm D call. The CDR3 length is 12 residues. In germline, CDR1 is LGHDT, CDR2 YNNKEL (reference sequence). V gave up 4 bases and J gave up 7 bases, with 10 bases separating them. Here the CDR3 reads CASSPLGNEAFF. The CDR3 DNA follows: TGTGCCAGCAGCCCTTTAGGGAATGAAGCTTTCTTT. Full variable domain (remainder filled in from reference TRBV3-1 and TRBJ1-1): DTAVSQTPKYLVTQMGNDKSIKCEQNLGHDTMYWYKQDSKKFLKIMFSYNNKELIINETVPNRFSPKSPDKAHLNLHINSLELGDSAVYFCASSPLGNEAFFGQGTRLTVV.

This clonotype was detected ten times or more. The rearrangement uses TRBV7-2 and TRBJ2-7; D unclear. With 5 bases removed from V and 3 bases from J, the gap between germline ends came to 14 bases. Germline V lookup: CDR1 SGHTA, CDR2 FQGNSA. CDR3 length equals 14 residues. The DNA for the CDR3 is TGTGCCAGCAGCATGGACCCCAGGAACTACGAGCAGTACTTC. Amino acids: CASSMDPRNYEQYF.

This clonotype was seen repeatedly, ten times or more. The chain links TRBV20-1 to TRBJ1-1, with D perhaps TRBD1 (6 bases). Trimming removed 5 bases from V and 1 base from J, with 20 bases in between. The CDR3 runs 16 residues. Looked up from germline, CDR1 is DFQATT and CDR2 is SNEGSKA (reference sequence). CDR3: CSARGSIWDTNTEAFF. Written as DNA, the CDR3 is TGCAGTGCTCGGGGTTCGATATGGGACACGAACACTGAAGCTTTCTTT.

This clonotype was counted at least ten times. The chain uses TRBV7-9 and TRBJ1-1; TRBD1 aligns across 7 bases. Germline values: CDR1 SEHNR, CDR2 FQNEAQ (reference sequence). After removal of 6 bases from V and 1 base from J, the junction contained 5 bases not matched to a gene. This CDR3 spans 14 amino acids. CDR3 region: CASRSTGANTEAFF. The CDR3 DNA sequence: TGTGCCAGCAGGTCCACAGGGGCGAACACTGAAGCTTTCTTT.

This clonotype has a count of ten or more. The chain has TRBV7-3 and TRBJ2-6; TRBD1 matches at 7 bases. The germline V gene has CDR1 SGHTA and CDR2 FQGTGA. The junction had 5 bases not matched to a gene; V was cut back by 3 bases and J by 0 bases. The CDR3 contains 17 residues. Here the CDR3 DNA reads TGTGCCAGCAGCTTTGGACAGGCCCTCTCTGGGGCCAACGTCCTGACTTTC. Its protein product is CASSFGQALSGANVLTF. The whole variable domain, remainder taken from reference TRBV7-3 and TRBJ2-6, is GAGVSQTPSNKVTEKGKYVELRCDPISGHTALYWYRQSLGQGPEFLIYFQGTGAADDSGLPNDRFFAVRPEGSVSTLKIQRTERGDSAVYLCASSFGQALSGANVLTFGAGSRLTVL.

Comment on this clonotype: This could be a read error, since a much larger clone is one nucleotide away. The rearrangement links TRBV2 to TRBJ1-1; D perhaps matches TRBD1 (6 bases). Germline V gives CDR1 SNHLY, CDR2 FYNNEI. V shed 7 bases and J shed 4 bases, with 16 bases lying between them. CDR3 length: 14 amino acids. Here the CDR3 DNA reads TGTGCCAGCACCACAGGGAGTTGGGGCACTGAAGCTTTCTTT. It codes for CASTTGSWGTEAFF.

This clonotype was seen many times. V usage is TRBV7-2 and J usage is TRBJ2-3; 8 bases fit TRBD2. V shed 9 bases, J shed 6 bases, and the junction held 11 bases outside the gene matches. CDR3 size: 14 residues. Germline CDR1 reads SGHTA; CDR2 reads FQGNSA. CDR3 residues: CASLDPGGADTQYF. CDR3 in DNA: TGTGCCAGTCTAGACCCGGGGGGGGCCGATACGCAGTATTTT. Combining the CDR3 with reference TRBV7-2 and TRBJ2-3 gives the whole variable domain GAGVSQSPSNKVTEKGKDVELRCDPISGHTALYWYRQSLGQGLEFLIYFQGNSAPDKSGLPSDRFSAERTGGSVSTLTIQRTQQEDSAVYLCASLDPGGADTQYFGPGTRLTVL.

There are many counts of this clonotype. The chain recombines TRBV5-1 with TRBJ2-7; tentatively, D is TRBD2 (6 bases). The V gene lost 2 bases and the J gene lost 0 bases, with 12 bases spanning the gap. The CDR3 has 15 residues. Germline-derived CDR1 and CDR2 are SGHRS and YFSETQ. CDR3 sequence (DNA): TGCGCCAGCAGCTTTTCGCGGGGCCACTCCTACGAGCAGTACTTC. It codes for CASSFSRGHSYEQYF.

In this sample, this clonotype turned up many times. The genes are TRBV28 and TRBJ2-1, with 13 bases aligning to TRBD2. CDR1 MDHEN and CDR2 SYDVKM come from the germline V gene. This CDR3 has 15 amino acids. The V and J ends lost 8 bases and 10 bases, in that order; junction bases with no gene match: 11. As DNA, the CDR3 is TGTGCCAGCCCCCCTACGAGACTAGCGGGAGGAGAGCAGTTCTTC. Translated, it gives CASPPTRLAGGEQFF.

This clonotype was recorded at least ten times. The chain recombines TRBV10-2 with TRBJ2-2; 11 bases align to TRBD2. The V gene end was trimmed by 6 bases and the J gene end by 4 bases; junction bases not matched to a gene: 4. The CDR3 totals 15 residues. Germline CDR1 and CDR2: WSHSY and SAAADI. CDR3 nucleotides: TGCGCCAGCAGACTAGCGGGAGATAGCACCGGGGAGCTGTTTTTT. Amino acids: CASRLAGDSTGELFF.

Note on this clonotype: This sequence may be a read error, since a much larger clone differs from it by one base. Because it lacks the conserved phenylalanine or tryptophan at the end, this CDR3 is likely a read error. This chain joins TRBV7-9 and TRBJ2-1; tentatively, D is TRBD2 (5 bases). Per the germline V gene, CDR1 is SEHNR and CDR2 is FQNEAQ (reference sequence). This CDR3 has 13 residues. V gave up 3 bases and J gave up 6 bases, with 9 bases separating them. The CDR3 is CASSFGGLNEQFS. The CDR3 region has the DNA TGTGCCAGCAGCTTCGGCGGGCTCAATGAGCAGTTCTCC.

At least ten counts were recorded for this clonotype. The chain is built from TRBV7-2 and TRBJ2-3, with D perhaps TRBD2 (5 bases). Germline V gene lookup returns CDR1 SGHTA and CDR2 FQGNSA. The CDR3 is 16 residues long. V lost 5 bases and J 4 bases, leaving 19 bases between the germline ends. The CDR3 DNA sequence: TGTGCCAGCAGCCTCCGGACCGGGGTGTTTGCAGATACGCAGTATTTT. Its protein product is CASSLRTGVFADTQYF.

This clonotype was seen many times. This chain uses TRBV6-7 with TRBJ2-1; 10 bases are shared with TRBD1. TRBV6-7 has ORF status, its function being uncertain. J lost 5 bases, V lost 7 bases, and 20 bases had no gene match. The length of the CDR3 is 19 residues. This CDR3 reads CASTDRQGAILTPHNEQFF. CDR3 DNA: TGTGCCAGCACCGATAGACAGGGGGCCATCCTAACCCCACACAATGAGCAGTTCTTC.

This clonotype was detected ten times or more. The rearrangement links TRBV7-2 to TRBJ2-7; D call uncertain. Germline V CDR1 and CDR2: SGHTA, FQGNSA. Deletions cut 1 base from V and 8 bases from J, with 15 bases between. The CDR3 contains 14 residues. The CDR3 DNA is TGTGCCAGCAGCTTAGAGGCCCAGCCAAACCAGCAGTACTTC. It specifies CASSLEAQPNQQYF.

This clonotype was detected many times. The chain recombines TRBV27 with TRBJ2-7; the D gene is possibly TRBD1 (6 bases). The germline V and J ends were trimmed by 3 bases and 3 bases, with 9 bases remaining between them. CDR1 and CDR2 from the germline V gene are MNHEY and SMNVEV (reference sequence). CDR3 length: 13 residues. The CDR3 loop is CASSFGRGYEQYF. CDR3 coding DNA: TGTGCCAGCAGTTTTGGCAGGGGCTACGAGCAGTACTTC.

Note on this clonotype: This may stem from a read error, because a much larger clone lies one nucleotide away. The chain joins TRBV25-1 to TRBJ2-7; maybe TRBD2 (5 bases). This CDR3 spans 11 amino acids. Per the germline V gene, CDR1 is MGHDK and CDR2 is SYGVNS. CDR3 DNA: TGTGCCAGCTCCAAAGGAGGCGAGAAGTACTTC. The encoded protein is CASSKGGEKYF.